The clone carrying this TCR beta chain was detected only a few times. As yet, its antigen is unknown. The CDR3 spans 15 residues. V lost 4 bases to trimming and J lost 2 bases, with 15 bases between them. Germline values: CDR1 SGHDT, CDR2 YYEEEE. This specimen belongs to a study of cytomegalovirus exposure and HLA in healthy donors. Overall study results and limits: A later analysis found that most CMV-associated TCR beta chains appeared HLA-restricted.

The PCR was carried out with 60 Vbeta primers and 13 Jbeta primers. Sequenced by immunoSEQ multiplex PCR; TCRdb stores in-frame clones only, minus some. The repertoire includes about 69,000 clones, approximately 70% of them detected once, and 13% to 15% sits in the top ten. Sequenced: PBMCs. The clonotype comes from a male donor in good health and CMV-seropositive. The genes are TRBV5-6 and TRBJ2-5; TRBD1 is a possible D gene (6 bases). Here the CDR3 reads CASSHSGHLQETQYF. The CDR3 DNA reads TGTGCCAGCAGCCACTCGGGACACTTGCAAGAGACCCAGTACTTC.